This passage covers 15 T cell receptor beta chains from one sample sequenced in a study of T cell repertoires in cytomegalovirus infection. Their target antigens are unknown. TCRdb ran MiXCR on the reads and lists one entry per CDR3 protein. The sample comprises hundreds of thousands of distinct CDR3 sequences, roughly 33% of which are singletons, and around a sixth rests with the top ten. Sequencing was performed on cultured PBMCs, taken from culture after CMV antigen stimulation. These receptors were obtained from a human donor in good health (CMV status not recorded). Some clones in this sample may be carry-over from other donors' samples.

V gene TRBV7-2 combines with J gene TRBJ2-7, with D possibly being TRBD2 (5 bases). This CDR3 comprises 14 residues. Between the trimmed V and J ends, which lost 5 bases and 2 bases, there was a span of 13 bases. Germline values: CDR1 SGHTA, CDR2 FQGNSA. The CDR3 DNA reads TGTGCCAGCAGCCTGATACTAGGCCCCTACGAGCAGTACTTC. It is translated as CASSLILGPYEQYF.

This clonotype was counted at least ten times. The chain carries TRBV7-2 and TRBJ1-6; D ambiguous. CDR3 length: 15 residues. Per germline, CDR1 SGHTA and CDR2 FQGNSA. The V and J ends lost 3 bases and 3 bases respectively, with 9 bases between them. The CDR3 nucleotides read TGTGCCAGCAGCTTCGTGCACCACTATAATTCACCCCTCCACTTT. Its translation is CASSFVHHYNSPLHF. Drawing the rest from reference TRBV7-2 and TRBJ1-6, the complete variable domain is GAGVSQSPSNKVTEKGKDVELRCDPISGHTALYWYRQSLGQGLEFLIYFQGNSAPDKSGLPSDRFSAERTGGSVSTLTIQRTQQEDSAVYLCASSFVHHYNSPLHFGNGTRLTVT.

This clonotype was picked up a small number of times. This chain connects TRBV7-6 to TRBJ1-4, with a tentative D call TRBD1 (6 bases). V gave up 0 bases and J gave up 4 bases, with 9 bases separating them. This CDR3 has 15 residues. Germline V gene lookup returns CDR1 SGHVS and CDR2 FNYEAQ. The CDR3 DNA follows: TGTGCCAGCAGCTTAGCCGACAGGTATAATGAAAAACTGTTTTTT. Its protein product is CASSLADRYNEKLFF. Supplemented by reference TRBV7-6 and TRBJ1-4, the full variable domain reads GAGVSQSPRYKVTKRGQDVALRCDPISGHVSLYWYRQALGQGPEFLTYFNYEAQQDKSGLPNDRFSAERPEGSISTLTIQRTEQRDSAMYRCASSLADRYNEKLFFGSGTQLSVL.

This clonotype was counted between two and nine times. The V call is TRBV7-9, the J call TRBJ1-1; 7 bases are shared with TRBD1. Germline assignment: CDR1 SEHNR and CDR2 FQNEAQ (reference sequence). V was clipped by 5 bases and J by 11 bases; unmatched bases: 8. This CDR3 is 12 amino acids long. The CDR3 reads CASSENRGYAFF. The CDR3, as DNA: TGTGCCAGCAGCGAAAACAGGGGATATGCTTTCTTT.

This clonotype is a singleton in its sample. A much larger clone lies one base from this, so it may be a read error. The CDR3 coding sequence is TGTGCCAGCAGCCAAGCTGGGACAGAACACACCTACGGGCAGTACTTC. It yields the protein CASSQAGTEHTYGQYF. The chain is built from TRBV7-2 and TRBJ2-7, with 7 bases lining up with TRBD1. The CDR3 covers 16 residues. The germline gives CDR1 SGHTA, CDR2 FQGNSA.

The V and J genes are TRBV20-1 and TRBJ1-5; no clear D gene. In germline, CDR1 is DFQATT, CDR2 SNEGSKA (reference sequence). The CDR3 extends over 14 amino acids. Trimming shortened V by 5 bases and J by 0 bases, and 11 bases separated the two germline ends. CDR3 coding DNA: TGCAGTGCTCTGGTGGCTGGTAGCAATCAGCCCCAGCATTTT. As protein: CSALVAGSNQPQHF.

This clonotype came up a few times. The rearrangement uses TRBV18 and TRBJ1-1, with TRBD1 as a possible D gene (5 bases). The CDR3 runs to 18 residues. V lost 3 bases to trimming and J lost 1 base, with 21 bases between them. The germline CDR1 and CDR2 sequences are KGHSH and LQKENI. The CDR3 coding sequence is TGTGCCAGCTCACCCGGCCTGTTTGGGGCAGGGTCGAACACTGAAGCTTTCTTT. Translated, it gives CASSPGLFGAGSNTEAFF.

This clonotype was picked up a small number of times. This sequence joins TRBV7-9 and TRBJ2-7; D may be TRBD1 (6 bases). Trimming stripped 4 bases from V and 2 bases from J, with 15 bases between. This CDR3 region has 15 residues. The germline V gene has CDR1 SEHNR and CDR2 FQNEAQ (reference sequence). The DNA of the CDR3 is TGTGCCAGCAGCTCGAGGGGGACAAGAGCCTACGAGCAGTACTTC. This gives the protein CASSSRGTRAYEQYF.

This rearrangement joins TRBV20-1 to TRBJ2-7; tentative D call: TRBD2 (6 bases). V lost 3 bases and J 4 bases, leaving 16 bases between the germline ends. Germline CDR1 reads DFQATT; CDR2 reads SNEGSKA (reference sequence). There are 14 residues in the CDR3. CDR3 protein: CSASLSGDSYEQYF. In nucleotides, the CDR3 is TGCAGTGCTAGCCTCTCGGGAGATTCTTACGAGCAGTACTTC.

This clonotype was recorded at least ten times. The chain has TRBV7-2 and TRBJ2-5; perhaps D is TRBD1 or TRBD2 (7 bases each). Per the germline V gene, CDR1 is SGHTA and CDR2 is FQGNSA. The CDR3 contains 14 residues. V was pared by 5 bases and J by 4 bases, with 14 bases between. CDR3 amino acids: CASSPGGGRETQYF. CDR3 coding DNA: TGTGCCAGCAGCCCAGGGGGGGGCCGAGAGACCCAGTACTTC.

The J gene is TRBJ2-3, the V gene TRBV12-3 or TRBV12-4; a weak D match, TRBD1 (6 bases). The CDR3 contains 17 residues. V lost 5 bases and J lost 4, with 22 bases in between. As DNA, the CDR3 is TGTGCCAGCAGTCGACCAAAACAGGGAAGGGTCTCAGATACGCAGTATTTT. Residues: CASSRPKQGRVSDTQYF.

V usage is TRBV6-8 and J usage is TRBJ2-1, with 10 bases that match TRBD1. V shed 4 bases, J shed 2 bases, and the junction held 5 bases outside the gene matches. This CDR3 contains 16 residues. Germline V gives CDR1 MNHGY, CDR2 SAAAGT. The DNA of the CDR3 is TGTGCCAGCAGTTCCTCCGGGACAGGGGCCTACAATGAGCAGTTCTTC. Its translation is CASSSSGTGAYNEQFF.

The chain has TRBV11-2 and TRBJ1-2, with TRBD1 identical over 7 bases. The trim removed 1 base at V and 7 bases at J, leaving 6 bases unmatched. This CDR3 contains 14 residues. CDR1 is SGHAT, CDR2 FQNNGV, per germline. The CDR3 DNA reads TGTGCCAGCAGCTTAGTCCCACAGGGGCTTGGCTACACCTTC. Residues: CASSLVPQGLGYTF.

The V call is TRBV7-9, the J call TRBJ2-5; 11 nucleotides align to TRBD2. The CDR3 is made up of 16 amino acids. V dropped 3 bases and J dropped 5; count of bases not matched to a gene: 8. Germline V gives CDR1 SEHNR, CDR2 FQNEAQ (reference sequence). DNA for the CDR3: TGTGCCAGCAGCTTCCCCTTAGCGGGGGGGCTTGAGACCCAGTACTTC. Translated: CASSFPLAGGLETQYF.

This clonotype was observed a handful of times. The chain couples TRBV11-2 to TRBJ2-7, with 10 bases aligning to TRBD2. This CDR3 region has 15 residues. Trimming cost V 5 bases and J 2 bases; bases outside gene matches: 6. CDR1 and CDR2 (germline): SGHAT, FQNNGV. The CDR3 nucleotides are TGTGCCAGCAGCCCCGGACTAGCGGCAACCTACGAGCAGTACTTC. Translated, it gives CASSPGLAATYEQYF.